The rows below give T cell receptor beta chains drawn from one sample of a study of blood T cells in healthy people across ages. TCRdb ran MiXCR on the 5' RACE reads and lists one entry per CDR3 protein. The data show 1.5 million to 2 million distinct CDR3 sequences, under 30% seen once. The sequencing input was blood. Source of these receptors: a young woman in good health. The CDR3 runs from the conserved cysteine through the conserved F or W. Fields, in order: V gene, clone size, D gene, J gene, CDR3 protein, CDR3 DNA. D genes are given only for firm matches. Clone size is not always given. Where it is, it says once, few, many or a class for expanded clones.

TRBV5-1	-	-	TRBJ1-6	CASSLAIRQPSALHF	TGCGCCAGCAGCTTGGCAATACGACAGCCTTCGGCCCTCCACTTT
TRBV28	-	TRBD1	TRBJ1-2	CASSWGDREVDGYTF	TGTGCCAGCAGTTGGGGAGACAGGGAGGTAGACGGCTACACCTTC
TRBV7-2	few	TRBD1	TRBJ1-4	CASSSQGESNEKLFF	TGTGCCAGCAGCTCCCAGGGGGAGTCTAATGAAAAACTGTTTTTT
TRBV10-3	many	-	TRBJ1-5	CAANSPNQPQHF	TGTGCCGCCAATTCGCCTAATCAGCCCCAGCATTTT
TRBV30	-	-	TRBJ2-3	CAWSVPPAGGRDTQYF	TGTGCCTGGAGTGTACCCCCTGCGGGCGGTAGAGATACGCAGTATTTT
TRBV11-2	-	-	TRBJ2-3	CASKTVLTDTQYF	TGTGCCAGCAAGACAGTACTCACAGATACGCAGTATTTT
TRBV3-1	few	TRBD1	TRBJ2-1	CASSRQGVAYNEQFF	TGTGCCAGCAGCCGACAGGGAGTCGCCTACAATGAGCAGTTCTTC
TRBV10-3	few	TRBD1	TRBJ1-6	CAISESGTADNSPLHF	TGTGCCATCAGTGAGTCAGGGACAGCCGATAATTCACCCCTCCACTTT
TRBV29-1	many	-	TRBJ2-3	CSVPGTSTDTQYF	TGCAGCGTTCCCGGGACTAGCACAGATACGCAGTATTTT
TRBV20-1	-	TRBD2	TRBJ2-7	CSATNLAGGSYEQYF	TGCAGTGCCACAAACTTAGCGGGGGGGTCATACGAGCAGTACTTC
TRBV5-1	-	TRBD1	TRBJ2-3	CASSQTGQVRTDTQYF	TGCGCCAGCAGCCAAACAGGACAGGTTAGAACAGATACGCAGTATTTT
TRBV28	-	TRBD1	TRBJ2-7	CAGSVPSPGQGKNEQYF	TGTGCCGGCAGTGTGCCATCTCCGGGACAGGGGAAGAACGAGCAGTACTTC
TRBV9	-	-	TRBJ2-3	CASSMPSTDTQYF	TGTGCCAGCAGCATGCCCAGCACAGATACGCAGTATTTT
TRBV29-1	many	-	TRBJ2-7	CSVVGQGYEQYF	TGCAGCGTTGTAGGGCAGGGCTACGAGCAGTACTTC
TRBV7-2	few	-	TRBJ2-3	CASSLALGGDTDTQYF	TGTGCCAGCAGCTTAGCGCTAGGGGGGGATACAGATACGCAGTATTTT
TRBV29-1	few	-	TRBJ1-1	CSVRRHSNTEAFF	TGCAGCGTTAGAAGGCACTCGAACACTGAAGCTTTCTTT
TRBV18	-	-	TRBJ1-5	CASSTAHSNQPQHF	TGTGCCAGCTCAACAGCCCATAGCAATCAGCCCCAGCATTTT
TRBV24-1	-	TRBD1	TRBJ2-1	CATSERTGVSEQCF	TGTGCCACCAGTGAGAGGACAGGGGTGAGTGAGCAGTGCTTC
TRBV18	-	TRBD2	TRBJ2-3	CASESGGGTDTQYF	TGTGCCAGTGAAAGCGGGGGGGGAACAGATACGCAGTATTTT
TRBV6-6	-	-	TRBJ1-1	CASSYRLGAAEAFF	TGTGCCAGCAGTTATCGACTGGGGGCGGCTGAAGCTTTCTTT
TRBV5-1	few	TRBD1	TRBJ2-7	CASSPDGTASYEQYF	TGCGCCAGCAGCCCCGACGGGACAGCTTCTTACGAGCAGTACTTC
TRBV6-5	-	TRBD2	TRBJ2-1	CASSGSGGHREQFF	TGTGCCAGCAGTGGTAGCGGGGGACATCGGGAGCAGTTCTTC
TRBV3-1	-	-	TRBJ1-2	CTSSDGTLGRYGYTF	TGTACCAGCAGCGATGGGACTCTAGGAAGATATGGCTACACCTTC
TRBV7-9	-	TRBD1	TRBJ2-5	CASSRLTGGETQYF	TGTGCCAGCAGCCGACTTACAGGGGGAGAGACCCAGTACTTC
TRBV28	few	TRBD1	TRBJ1-2	CASSYSDRETGYTF	TGTGCCAGCAGTTATTCGGACAGGGAGACTGGCTACACCTTC
TRBV18	few	-	TRBJ2-5	CASSLADHQETQYF	TGTGCCAGCTCACTGGCAGATCACCAAGAGACCCAGTACTTC
TRBV5-1	-	-	TRBJ1-2	CATRTSANYGYTF	TGCGCCACCCGGACCTCTGCTAACTATGGCTACACCTTC
TRBV7-6	-	TRBD2	TRBJ2-3	CASSPAGASGGAADTQYF	TGTGCCAGCAGCCCCGCCGGGGCTAGCGGGGGGGCCGCAGATACGCAGTATTTT
TRBV21-1	-	-	TRBJ2-6	CASSTTGGTGANVLTF	TGTGCCAGCTCCACGACGGGAGGTACTGGGGCCAACGTCCTGACTTTC